Presented here are 12 T cell receptor beta chains from one specimen sequenced in a study of blood T cells in healthy people across ages. A second PCR, run for about 6 to 11 cycles, used a sample-barcoded 5' primer plus a J-beta primer mix. TCRdb redid the calling of the 5' RACE reads with MiXCR, one entry per CDR3 protein. The top ten clones hold 5% to 7% of a sample with over 1,300,000 distinct CDR3 sequences, around 55% of them seen once. Sequenced material: blood. The receptors here all came from a young man in good health.

The chain employs TRBV2 and TRBJ1-2; D remains unclear. V was shortened by 3 bases and J by 4 bases, with 3 bases between the two germline ends. The CDR3 is 11 residues long. In germline, CDR1 is SNHLY, CDR2 FYNNEI. CDR3 protein: CASSDLYGYTF. For the CDR3, the DNA is TGTGCCAGCAGTGATCTCTATGGCTACACCTTC.

The V and J genes are TRBV21-1 and TRBJ2-7; the DNA was not compared with TRBD1, the D call given in the table. TRBV21-1 is flagged as a pseudogene. This CDR3 is built from 18 residues. CDR3 amino acids: CASSKRGQGYRSSYEQYF. CDR3 DNA: TGTGCCAGCAGCAAAAGAGGACAGGGATATCGGAGCTCCTACGAGCAGTACTTC.

The rearrangement links TRBV6-5 to TRBJ2-3; D remains ambiguous. Per germline, CDR1 MNHEY and CDR2 SVGAGI. V was shortened by 6 bases and J by 14 bases, with 18 bases between the two germline ends. CDR3 length: 12 amino acids. The CDR3 DNA reads TGTGCCAGCAGGGAACCAGCTGGAAGATCGTATTTT. Its translation is CASREPAGRSYF.

The V and J genes are TRBV30 and TRBJ1-2; D might be TRBD1 (6 bases). Germline-derived CDR1 and CDR2 are GTSNPN and SVGIG (reference sequence). This CDR3 spans 15 amino acids. Deletions cut 3 bases from V and 0 bases from J, with 14 bases between. The CDR3 region is CAWRGHRTANYGYTF. The CDR3, as DNA: TGTGCCTGGAGGGGACACAGGACCGCTAACTATGGCTACACCTTC.

The rearrangement links TRBV18 to TRBJ1-4; tentative D call: TRBD1 (5 bases). V was pared by 6 bases and J by 0 bases, with 14 bases between. This CDR3 spans 16 amino acids. Germline V CDR1 and CDR2: KGHSH, LQKENI. CDR3 amino acids: CASSDSSRSTNEKLFF. The CDR3 DNA is TGTGCCAGCTCCGACAGTTCGAGGTCAACTAATGAAAAACTGTTTTTT.

The chain has TRBV2 and TRBJ2-2; TRBD1 matches 7 bases. Germline loops: CDR1 SNHLY, CDR2 FYNNEI. V lost 2 bases, J lost 3 bases, and 3 bases stayed unmatched. The CDR3 has 15 amino acids. CDR3 nucleotides: TGTGCCAGCAGTGAAAGTGACAGGGACACCGGGGAGCTGTTTTTT. Its protein is CASSESDRDTGELFF. Using reference TRBV2 and TRBJ2-2 for the parts outside the CDR3, the full variable domain is EPEVTQTPSHQVTQMGQEVILRCVPISNHLYFYWYRQILGQKVEFLVSFYNNEISEKSEIFDDQFSVERPDGSNFTLKIRSTKLEDSAMYFCASSESDRDTGELFFGEGSRLTVL.

In its sample, this clonotype was seen once. This chain links TRBV18 with TRBJ2-7, with 12 bases identical to TRBD2. With the DNA end fitting TRBJ2-5 better, the J assignment may be wrong. Germline-derived CDR1 and CDR2 are KGHSH and LQKENI. This CDR3 contains 15 residues. Written as DNA, the CDR3 is TGTGCCAGCTCACCGACTAGCGGGAGTGTTGAGACCCAGTACTTC. As protein: CASSPTSGSVETQYF.

V and J are TRBV27 and TRBJ2-7, with 12 bases that match TRBD2. The CDR3 spans 14 residues. Per the germline V gene, CDR1 is MNHEY and CDR2 is SMNVEV (reference sequence). Trimming removed 4 bases from V and 7 bases from J; junction bases left unmatched: 5. CDR3 coding DNA: TGTGCCAGCAGTTCTAGCGGGAGGGCAAAAGAGCAGTACTTC. This sequence encodes CASSSSGRAKEQYF.

The chain links TRBV6-1 to TRBJ2-2; TRBD1 might be the D (6 bases). The germline CDR1 and CDR2 sequences are MNHNS and SASEGT. This CDR3 is built from 14 residues. The V gene lost 6 bases and the J gene lost 7 bases, with 15 bases spanning the gap. The CDR3 spells CASRSQGADGELFF. The CDR3 DNA follows: TGTGCCAGCAGATCACAGGGAGCGGACGGGGAGCTGTTTTTT.

This chain uses TRBV7-8 with TRBJ2-3; D uncertain. V was cut by 1 base and J by 5 bases, with 13 bases left in between. Germline V gene sequence: CDR1 SGHVS, CDR2 FQNEAQ. This CDR3 has 15 residues. The CDR3: CASSLVDGNRDTQYF. CDR3 in DNA: TGTGCCAGCAGCTTAGTGGACGGCAATCGAGATACGCAGTATTTT.

The chain is built from TRBV10-3 and TRBJ2-4; D is perhaps TRBD1 (5 bases). The CDR3 has 13 residues. The germline V and J ends were trimmed by 6 bases and 8 bases, with 14 bases remaining between them. From germline, CDR1 is ENHRY and CDR2 SYGVKD. The CDR3 sequence is CAIRARAMDIQYF. The CDR3 nucleotides read TGTGCCATCAGAGCCAGGGCAATGGACATTCAGTACTTC.

In its sample, this clonotype was seen a few times. V gene TRBV29-1 combines with J gene TRBJ2-3; 7 bases agree with TRBD1. In germline, CDR1 is SQVTM, CDR2 ANQGSEA. The J segment lost 2 bases and the V segment lost 8 bases, leaving 4 bases of the junction unmatched. The CDR3 length is 12 residues. The DNA for the CDR3 is TGCAGCCGACAGGGCGACACAGATACGCAGTATTTT. It translates to CSRQGDTDTQYF.